This T cell receptor beta chain was observed in a study of T cells in localized non-small cell lung cancer. As concerns this clone: Its antigen is unknown.

Study-wide results and limits: Longer survival (overall) was linked to higher T cell density in blood. Median detection of top 100 tumor clones in adjacent lung was around 57 clones. Maximal T cell clonality occurred in uninvolved adjacent lung, with tumor ranking below it.

Here immunoSEQ multiplex PCR was the method, and the copy in TCRdb shows in-frame clones only, minus some. Of tens of thousands of clones in the sample, 65% to 90% were seen once. The sequence was collected from a male donor older than 55 with stage III lung adenocarcinoma. The source material was peripheral blood, sampled before any cancer treatment.

The CDR3 DNA reads as TGTGCCAGCAGCTTAGATCTCGGCCGCTCCTACGAGCAGTACTTC. Residues: CASSLDLGRSYEQYF. The gene calls are TRBV11-2 and TRBJ2-7; no definite D call. V shed 0 bases and J shed 0 bases, with 9 bases lying between them. This CDR3 spans 15 amino acids. Germline assignment: CDR1 SGHAT and CDR2 FQNNGV.